These 31 T cell receptor beta chains were all obtained from the same sample, sequenced in a study of blood T cell repertoires in COVID-19. Sequencing was performed with immunoSEQ multiplex PCR; in TCRdb, only in-frame clones are kept and a portion is missing. The sample includes roughly 130,000 clones, roughly 80% of them seen just once. The sequenced sample consisted of peripheral blood. These receptors all stem from a man between 45 and 60 years old with acute or convalescent COVID-19.

This clone was picked up many times. The CDR3 loop is CASSEGQNYQPQHF. CDR3 nucleotides: TGTGCCAGCAGTGAAGGACAGAATTATCAGCCCCAGCATTTT. The rearrangement links TRBV2 to TRBJ1-5; possible D gene TRBD1, 5 bases. With 1 base removed from V and 5 bases from J, the gap between germline ends came to 9 bases. Germline loops: CDR1 SNHLY, CDR2 FYNNEI. The CDR3 covers 14 residues.

This clone was found many times. The genes are TRBV29-1 and TRBJ2-1; 10 bases are a match to TRBD2. CDR1 is SQVTM and CDR2 is ANQGSEA in the germline V gene. The trim removed 5 bases at V and 7 bases at J, leaving 17 bases unmatched. This CDR3 is built from 17 residues. The CDR3 nucleotides are TGCAGCGTTCTGTTATGGAGCGGGGGGGGCCTAGGTAATGAGCAGTTCTTC. Translation: CSVLLWSGGGLGNEQFF.

This clone was detected only once. Other DNA sequences in this specimen translate into the identical CDR3. The rearrangement uses TRBV6-5 and TRBJ1-2; D unresolved. This CDR3 has 12 amino acids. V shed 2 bases and J shed 5 bases, with 6 bases lying between them. The germline V gene has CDR1 MNHEY and CDR2 SVGAGI. The CDR3 bases are TGTGCCAGCAGTTACGGAGGATATGGCTACACCTTC. It is translated as CASSYGGYGYTF.

To note about this clone: A clone one base away is much larger, so this may be a read error. The genes are TRBV7-9 and TRBJ2-5; 14 positions agree with TRBD2. The CDR3 has 17 residues. Germline CDR1 SEHNR, CDR2 FQNEAQ (reference sequence). The CDR3 sequence: CANSSRRTSGGIETQYF. The CDR3 bases are TGTGCCAACAGCTCCCGCCGGACTAGCGGGGGGATAGAGACCCAGTACTTC. Full variable domain (outside the CDR3, taken from reference TRBV7-9 and TRBJ2-5): DTGVSQNPRHKITKRGQNVTFRCDPISEHNRLYWYRQTLGQGPEFLTYFQNEAQLEKSRLLSDRFSAERPKGSFSTLEIQRTEQGDSAMYLCANSSRRTSGGIETQYFGPGTRLLVL.

About this clone itself: The sample carries other DNA sequences with the same CDR3. The V gene is TRBV27, the J gene TRBJ1-1; D is perhaps TRBD1 (5 bases). Trimming took off 7 bases at V and 5 bases at J, with 11 bases between the two ends. CDR1 and CDR2 from the germline V gene are MNHEY and SMNVEV (reference sequence). The CDR3 loop spans 12 amino acids. The DNA of the CDR3 is TGTGCCAGCACTGGGGGGAATACTGAAGCTTTCTTT. As protein: CASTGGNTEAFF.

CDR3 in amino acids: CATSDLGQGKDTQYF. DNA for the CDR3: TGTGCCACCAGTGATTTGGGACAGGGTAAAGATACGCAGTATTTT. The rearrangement uses TRBV24-1 and TRBJ2-3, with 8 positions matching TRBD1. With V trimmed by 0 bases and J by 5 bases, 3 bases remained unmatched. From germline, CDR1 is KGHDR and CDR2 SFDVKD. The CDR3 has 15 amino acids.

The V call is TRBV6-1, the J call TRBJ1-1; D unclear. Germline V gene lookup returns CDR1 MNHNS and CDR2 SASEGT. CDR3 length equals 18 residues. V lost 2 bases and J 2 bases, leaving 21 bases between the germline ends. The CDR3 loop is CASSESSSTFSVNTEAFF. CDR3 nucleotides: TGTGCCAGCAGTGAATCGAGCTCTACTTTTAGTGTTAACACTGAAGCTTTCTTT.

The chain carries TRBV6-5 and TRBJ1-4; maybe TRBD1 (6 bases). The ends were cut back, 4 bases at V and 0 bases at J, with 9 bases in the middle. Germline CDR1 MNHEY, CDR2 SVGAGI. The CDR3 loop spans 15 amino acids. The DNA for the CDR3 is TGTGCCAGCAGTTGGGACACCGCAACTAATGAAAAACTGTTTTTT. It codes for CASSWDTATNEKLFF.

The V call is TRBV11-2, the J call TRBJ2-1; a weak D match, TRBD1 (6 bases). The CDR3 totals 13 residues. Germline CDR1 is SGHAT and CDR2 is FQNNGV. Deletions cut 5 bases from V and 15 bases from J, with 20 bases between. The CDR3 DNA is TGTGCCAGCAGCCCATCGGGCCGACAGGAGGCGTTCTTC. As protein: CASSPSGRQEAFF.

The gene calls are TRBV27 and TRBJ2-6; D is unclear. This CDR3 has 15 residues. Germline CDR1 and CDR2: MNHEY and SMNVEV (reference sequence). Trimming removed 0 bases at V and 4 bases at J, with 7 bases between. CDR3 DNA: TGTGCCAGCAGTTTATCGGCTGGCGGGGCCAACGTCCTGACTTTC. Translation gives CASSLSAGGANVLTF.

The chain couples TRBV10-3 to TRBJ1-5; D is unresolved. The CDR3 consists of 16 residues. Deletions cut 0 bases from V and 1 base from J, with 10 bases between. Germline CDR1 and CDR2: ENHRY and SYGVKD. CDR3: CAISESASGSNQPQHF. The CDR3 nucleotides read TGTGCCATCAGTGAGTCTGCGTCAGGAAGCAATCAGCCCCAGCATTTT.

The chain recombines TRBV6-5 with TRBJ1-3; weak D call: TRBD1 (5 bases). The CDR3 sequence is 14 residues long. Trimming removed 6 bases at V and 4 bases at J, with 13 bases between. Germline loops: CDR1 MNHEY, CDR2 SVGAGI. Here the CDR3 DNA reads TGTGCCAGCAGGTCCTCAGGGTGGGGAAACACCATATATTTT. Protein: CASRSSGWGNTIYF.

This clone was recorded once. The genes are TRBV5-1 and TRBJ2-5; 7 bases are a match to TRBD2. In germline, CDR1 is SGHRS, CDR2 YFSETQ. V shed 0 bases, J shed 2 bases, and the junction held 1 base outside the gene matches. CDR3 length: 14 residues. In DNA, the CDR3 is TGCGCCAGCAGCTTGGACGGGGGGCAAGAGACCCAGTACTTC. As protein: CASSLDGGQETQYF.

V and J are TRBV10-1 and TRBJ1-5, with TRBD1 as a possible D gene (6 bases). V was pared by 2 bases and J by 5 bases, with 10 bases between. The CDR3 is 14 residues long. Germline CDR1 and CDR2: WNHNN and SYGVQD (reference sequence). CDR3 region: CASSETGRDQPQHF. The CDR3 bases are TGCGCCAGCAGTGAGACAGGGCGAGATCAGCCCCAGCATTTT.

The chain links TRBV5-4 to TRBJ2-7, with D unresolved. The CDR3 sequence is 14 residues long. The V end lost 4 bases, the J end lost 0 bases, and 11 bases lay between the germline ends. Germline CDR1 reads SGHNT; CDR2 reads YYREEE (reference sequence). CDR3 residues: CASSTGLSSYEQYF. Written as DNA, the CDR3 is TGTGCCAGCAGCACGGGTCTTAGCTCCTACGAGCAGTACTTC.

Regarding this clone: This sample includes further DNA sequences coding for the same CDR3. This rearrangement joins TRBV3-1 (or the pseudogene TRBV3-2) to TRBJ2-6; no clear D gene. V was shortened by 4 bases and J by 0 bases, with 7 bases between the two germline ends. Germline assignment: CDR1 LGHDT and CDR2 YNNKEL (reference sequence). The CDR3 is 15 amino acids. The CDR3 DNA sequence: TGTGCCAGCAGCCCAACAGTCTCTGGGGCCAACGTCCTGACTTTC. Translated, it gives CASSPTVSGANVLTF.

The chain carries TRBV7-9 and TRBJ2-7, with a tentative D call TRBD1 (5 bases). The CDR3 sequence is 14 residues long. Looked up from germline, CDR1 is SEHNR and CDR2 is FQNEAQ (reference sequence). The V and J ends lost 4 bases and 3 bases respectively, with 13 bases between them. The DNA of the CDR3 is TGTGCCAGCAGCTCGTTCAGGGAAGTCTACGAGCAGTACTTC. The encoded protein is CASSSFREVYEQYF.

The CDR3 region is CASSLRGGHEQFF. The CDR3 region has the DNA TGTGCCAGCAGCTTGCGGGGGGGCCATGAGCAGTTCTTC. The chain couples TRBV11-2 to TRBJ2-1, with 9 positions matching TRBD2. V shed 3 bases and J 8 bases; nucleotides not matched to a gene: 2. Germline V gene lookup returns CDR1 SGHAT and CDR2 FQNNGV. This CDR3 has 13 residues.

Notes on this clone: Mismatch with germline at one junction end may stem from a read error. J is TRBJ1-2 and V is TRBV11-2; 7 bases agree with TRBD1. The germline gives CDR1 SGHAT, CDR2 FQNNGV. This CDR3 contains 13 residues. CDR3 DNA: TGTGCCAGCAGCACCCGGGACAGTCCGGGCATCTCCTTC. Translated, it gives CASSTRDSPGISF.

The CDR3 region has the DNA TGTGCCAGCAGCTTGGACAGGCAAGCGACTTCTGGGGCCAACGTCCTGACTTTC. Translation gives CASSLDRQATSGANVLTF. This chain links TRBV7-3 with TRBJ2-6; 7 nucleotides line up with TRBD1. CDR1 SGHTA and CDR2 FQGTGA come from the germline V gene. CDR3 length equals 18 residues. V lost 3 bases, J lost 1 base, and 9 bases stayed unmatched.

The rearrangement joins TRBV28 to TRBJ1-1; D perhaps matches TRBD1 (6 bases). The CDR3 totals 14 residues. Trimming took off 1 base at V and 7 bases at J, with 13 bases between the two ends. Germline CDR1 MDHEN, CDR2 SYDVKM. The CDR3: CASSLSGQYSEAFF. As DNA, the CDR3 is TGTGCCAGCAGTTTATCCGGACAGTATAGTGAAGCTTTCTTT.

With respect to this clone: A read error may account for a junction end that differs from germline. The rearrangement links TRBV2 to TRBJ2-3; no reliable D call. Per the germline V gene, CDR1 is SNHLY and CDR2 is FYNNEI. The CDR3 totals 14 residues. The CDR3: CASTERSGTDTQYF. The DNA of the CDR3 is TGTGCCAGCACTGAAAGGTCGGGTACAGATACGCAGTATTTT.

This rearrangement joins TRBV24-1 to TRBJ1-2, with 9 positions matching TRBD1. Germline values: CDR1 KGHDR, CDR2 SFDVKD. The V and J ends lost 4 bases and 8 bases, in that order; junction bases with no gene match: 10. The length of the CDR3 is 15 residues. This CDR3 reads CATSDASTGGEGYTF. In DNA, the CDR3 is TGTGCCACCAGTGACGCCTCGACAGGGGGAGAGGGCTACACCTTC.

The CDR3 reads CASSQDRTGVRGTEAFF. The CDR3 nucleotides read TGCGCCAGCAGCCAAGACAGGACAGGGGTAAGGGGTACTGAAGCTTTCTTT. The V and J genes are TRBV4-1 and TRBJ1-1; 9 nucleotides align to TRBD1. J gave up 5 bases and V 0 bases, and 10 bases lay outside the gene matches. This CDR3 is 17 amino acids long. Germline V gene data show CDR1 as MGHRA and CDR2 as YSYEKL.

The genes are TRBV6-5 and TRBJ1-1; 9 bases are a match to TRBD1. This CDR3 has 13 residues. The J segment lost 8 bases and the V segment lost 6 bases, leaving 7 bases of the junction unmatched. Germline-derived CDR1 and CDR2 are MNHEY and SVGAGI. CDR3 nucleotide sequence: TGTGCCAGCAGAGTCCCGGGACAGGGAGAAGCTTTCTTT. This codes for CASRVPGQGEAFF.

This sequence joins TRBV27 and TRBJ2-5; 10 bases fit TRBD2. Germline lookup yields CDR1 MNHEY and CDR2 SMNVEV (reference sequence). The CDR3 has 19 residues. V shed 8 bases, J shed 4 bases, and the junction held 22 bases outside the gene matches. The CDR3 coding sequence is TGTGCCAGCCGTGGGCGGCTAGCGGGGGATCGCCGGGAGGGAGAGACCCAGTACTTC. Its protein is CASRGRLAGDRREGETQYF.

The V and J genes are TRBV29-1 and TRBJ1-3, with unresolved D. This CDR3 is 13 amino acids long. CDR1 and CDR2 (germline): SQVTM, ANQGSEA. Trimming left V 6 bases short and J 2 bases short, with 11 bases between. Here the CDR3 reads CSVTGLTGNTIYF. CDR3 DNA sequence: TGCAGCGTCACCGGGTTAACTGGAAACACCATATATTTT.

The chain uses TRBV5-1 and TRBJ1-5, with 7 positions matching TRBD1. Germline CDR1 SGHRS, CDR2 YFSETQ. This CDR3 spans 14 amino acids. The V gene end was trimmed by 4 bases and the J gene end by 5 bases; junction bases not matched to a gene: 6. In DNA, the CDR3 is TGCGCCAGCAGCCCCGGACAGGACGATCAGCCCCAGCATTTT. This encodes CASSPGQDDQPQHF. Complete variable domain (other parts from reference TRBV5-1 and TRBJ1-5): KAGVTQTPRYLIKTRGQQVTLSCSPISGHRSVSWYQQTPGQGLQFLFEYFSETQRNKGNFPGRFSGRQFSNSRSEMNVSTLELGDSALYLCASSPGQDDQPQHFGDGTRLSIL.

V and J are TRBV30 and TRBJ1-2; 8 bases match TRBD1. V shed 1 base, J shed 12 bases, and the junction held 16 bases outside the gene matches. From germline, CDR1 is GTSNPN and CDR2 SVGIG (reference sequence). The length of the CDR3 is 15 residues. The CDR3 DNA follows: TGTGCCTGGAGTGCAGCCCGGACAGGGACTAAGGAAAACACCTTC. This codes for CAWSAARTGTKENTF.

This clone was observed a few times. The V call is TRBV28, the J call TRBJ1-5; 8 bases are a match to TRBD1. CDR1 is MDHEN and CDR2 is SYDVKM in the germline V gene. This CDR3 contains 17 residues. V was clipped by 6 bases and J by 1 base; unmatched bases: 11. The CDR3 region has the DNA TGTGCCAGCAGATCAGACAGGGGTCGCCTAAGCAATCAGCCCCAGCATTTT. This codes for CASRSDRGRLSNQPQHF.

CDR3 nucleotides: TGTGCCAGCAGTTATAACAAGAACACTGAAGCTTTCTTT. It specifies CASSYNKNTEAFF. The chain couples TRBV6-6 to TRBJ1-1; D uncertain. From germline, CDR1 is MNHNY and CDR2 SVGAGI (reference sequence). The CDR3 runs to 13 residues. Trimming left V 3 bases short and J 1 base short, with 6 bases between.